The 19 T cell receptor beta chains in this list originate from one sample, sequenced in a study of cytomegalovirus exposure and HLA in healthy donors. Amplification used 60 Vbeta primers and 13 Jbeta primers. This table comes from immunoSEQ multiplex PCR, and its TCRdb copy is limited to in-frame clones, with some not included. The sample has 110,000 to 150,000 clones; about 70% are singletons. The specimen sequenced was PBMCs. All receptors come from a middle-aged woman in good health and CMV-seronegative.

This chain links TRBV7-9 with TRBJ1-2; the match to TRBD1 covers 7 bases. Losses at the gene ends were 1 base for V and 7 bases for J; bases not matched to a gene: 3. Germline V lookup: CDR1 SEHNR, CDR2 FQNEAQ (reference sequence). The CDR3 runs to 13 residues. Written as DNA, the CDR3 is TGTGCCAGCAGCTTAGAGACAGGGATTGGCTACACCTTC. Translated: CASSLETGIGYTF.

A few counts support this clone. The J gene is TRBJ1-1, the V gene TRBV7-9; maybe TRBD1 (5 bases). Per germline, CDR1 SEHNR and CDR2 FQNEAQ (reference sequence). This CDR3 is built from 16 residues. Trimming shortened V by 3 bases and J by 0 bases, and 14 bases separated the two germline ends. CDR3 coding DNA: TGTGCCAGCAGCTTCCGTCAGGGAATAATGAACACTGAAGCTTTCTTT. This translates into CASSFRQGIMNTEAFF.

This clone occurred a few times. At one of its ends the junction is not consistent with the germline gene, which may arise from a read error. This chain joins TRBV2 and TRBJ1-6, with TRBD1 as a possible D gene (5 bases). This CDR3 has 12 amino acids. Germline V gene lookup returns CDR1 SNHLY and CDR2 FYNNEI. The CDR3 DNA follows: TGTGCCGCAGGGCAGCCGAATTCGCCCCTCCACTTT. Residues: CAAGQPNSPLHF.

The chain couples TRBV28 to TRBJ1-1; a possible D gene is TRBD1 (6 bases). Germline V gene sequence: CDR1 MDHEN, CDR2 SYDVKM. Between the trimmed V and J ends, which lost 7 bases and 4 bases, there was a span of 13 bases. The CDR3 contains 13 residues. As DNA, the CDR3 is TGTGCCAGCATGCGGGGGGCGCGCACTGAAGCTTTCTTT. Translating gives CASMRGARTEAFF.

CDR3 sequence reads: CASSHRGGARRAKNTGELFF. The CDR3, as DNA: TGCGCCAGCAGTCATCGCGGGGGGGCCAGGAGAGCTAAAAACACCGGGGAGCTGTTTTTT. V is TRBV23-1 and J is TRBJ2-2, with TRBD2 matching over 9 bases. TRBV23-1 is an ORF; its function is uncertain. V was pared by 3 bases and J by 2 bases, with 16 bases of the junction left unmatched. This CDR3 is 20 amino acids long.

About this clone: The sample carries other DNA sequences with the same CDR3. The rearrangement joins TRBV28 to TRBJ1-5; 11 bases are a match to TRBD1. The CDR3 runs to 14 residues. Germline trimming cut 4 bases from V and 7 bases from J; bases unmatched to any gene: 3. Germline CDR1 reads MDHEN; CDR2 reads SYDVKM. DNA for the CDR3: TGTGCCAGCAGTTCGGGACAGGGGGACCAGCCCCAGCATTTT. This gives the protein CASSSGQGDQPQHF.

The chain couples TRBV5-6 to TRBJ1-2, with TRBD1 as a possible D gene (6 bases). The CDR3 has 15 amino acids. Germline V gene lookup returns CDR1 SGHDT and CDR2 YYEEEE. The V and J ends lost 1 base and 6 bases respectively, with 16 bases between them. The CDR3 region has the DNA TGTGCCAGCAGCTTGTTTACAGGGCCTTCTAATGGCTACACCTTC. As protein: CASSLFTGPSNGYTF. The variable domain in full, completed from reference TRBV5-6 and TRBJ1-2, reads DAGVTQSPTHLIKTRGQQVTLRCSPKSGHDTVSWYQQALGQGPQFIFQYYEEEERQRGNFPDRFSGHQFPNYSSELNVNALLLGDSALYLCASSLFTGPSNGYTFGSGTRLTVV.

The genes are TRBV10-3 and TRBJ1-4; D unresolved. The V end lost 0 bases, the J end lost 8 bases, and 7 bases lay between the germline ends. This CDR3 is 13 amino acids long. Germline V gene sequence: CDR1 ENHRY, CDR2 SYGVKD. The CDR3 coding sequence is TGTGCCATCAGTGAGTCTTACCGGGAAAAACTGTTTTTT. This gives the protein CAISESYREKLFF.

The chain uses TRBV28 and TRBJ1-5; D not resolved. The germline gives CDR1 MDHEN, CDR2 SYDVKM. Deletions cut 7 bases from V and 3 bases from J, with 7 bases between. The CDR3 extends over 12 amino acids. The CDR3 sequence: CASKSPNQPQHF. As DNA, the CDR3 is TGTGCCAGCAAGAGCCCCAATCAGCCCCAGCATTTT. Supplemented by reference TRBV28 and TRBJ1-5, the full variable domain reads DVKVTQSSRYLVKRTGEKVFLECVQDMDHENMFWYRQDPGLGLRLIYFSYDVKMKEKGDIPEGYSVSREKKERFSLILESASTNQTSMYLCASKSPNQPQHFGDGTRLSIL.

The V call is TRBV6-5, the J call TRBJ1-5, with D hard to call. CDR3 size: 13 residues. V was clipped by 7 bases and J by 0 bases, with 7 bases between them. Germline CDR1 and CDR2: MNHEY and SVGAGI. CDR3 nucleotides: TGTGCCAGCACAGACATTAGCAATCAGCCCCAGCATTTT. Protein product: CASTDISNQPQHF.

This chain connects TRBV28 to TRBJ2-2; 7 nucleotides match TRBD1. Germline CDR1 is MDHEN and CDR2 is SYDVKM. The V segment lost 8 bases and the J segment 6 bases; nucleotides outside the gene matches: 12. The CDR3 spans 15 residues. The chain's CDR3 is CASSFRDSQAGELFF. In nucleotides, the CDR3 is TGTGCCAGCTCATTCCGGGACAGTCAGGCCGGGGAGCTGTTTTTT.

The chain combines TRBV4-2 with TRBJ1-2; TRBD1 might be the D (5 bases). This CDR3 is built from 18 residues. Germline loops: CDR1 LGHNA, CDR2 YNFKEQ. Trimming removed 0 bases at V and 4 bases at J, with 21 bases between. CDR3 in amino acids: CASSQERLRGGRGYGYTF. For the CDR3, the DNA is TGTGCCAGCAGCCAAGAAAGGCTGCGGGGGGGTCGCGGCTATGGCTACACCTTC.

This clone came up a few times. This CDR3 reads CASSRTGRDTEAFF. The DNA of the CDR3 is TGTGCCAGCAGTAGGACAGGGAGGGACACTGAAGCTTTCTTT. The chain links TRBV27 to TRBJ1-1; TRBD1 aligns across 8 bases. Per germline, CDR1 MNHEY and CDR2 SMNVEV (reference sequence). This CDR3 is 14 amino acids long. The J segment lost 3 bases and the V segment lost 5 bases, leaving 5 bases of the junction unmatched.

CDR3 DNA: TGTGCCTGGAGTGTAGAGGCAGGGGGGTATGGCTACACCTTC. Translating gives CAWSVEAGGYGYTF. The chain couples TRBV30 to TRBJ1-2; 7 bases align to TRBD1. The CDR3 loop spans 14 amino acids. V was pared by 0 bases and J by 5 bases, with 6 bases of the junction left unmatched. Looked up from germline, CDR1 is GTSNPN and CDR2 is SVGIG (reference sequence).

The chain joins TRBV7-6 to TRBJ2-7, with D possibly TRBD2 on 5 matching bases. In germline, CDR1 is SGHVS, CDR2 FNYEAQ. Trimming took 0 bases from V and 4 from J, leaving 7 bases between them. The CDR3 runs 13 residues. The CDR3 DNA reads as TGTGCCAGCAGCTTAGCGGAGGAGTACGAGCAGTACTTC. Amino acid sequence: CASSLAEEYEQYF.

This clone came up once. In DNA form, the CDR3 reads TGTGCCAGCAGCTCGAGTCGCGGCTACGAGCAGTACTTC. Translating gives CASSSSRGYEQYF. The chain employs TRBV7-8 and TRBJ2-7; no clear D. Between the trimmed V and J ends, which lost 4 bases and 3 bases, there was a span of 10 bases. The CDR3 loop spans 13 amino acids. Germline V gene lookup returns CDR1 SGHVS and CDR2 FQNEAQ.

The V call is TRBV5-6, the J call TRBJ1-1; 8 nucleotides match TRBD1. The CDR3 length is 18 residues. CDR1 and CDR2 from the germline V gene are SGHDT and YYEEEE. The junction had 17 bases not matched to a gene; V was cut back by 1 base and J by 6 bases. The CDR3 DNA reads TGTGCCAGCAGCTTGAGGGCGGAGGGGGCAGGGGGCGCCTCTGAAGCTTTCTTT. Amino acids: CASSLRAEGAGGASEAFF.

The chain couples TRBV2 to TRBJ2-2; perhaps TRBD1 as D (7 bases). The V end was cut by 1 base, the J end by 6 bases, with 9 bases between. Germline V CDR1 and CDR2: SNHLY, FYNNEI. CDR3 length: 14 residues. CDR3 residues: CASSEGRGPGELFF. The DNA for the CDR3 is TGTGCCAGCAGTGAAGGGAGGGGGCCCGGGGAGCTGTTTTTT. Drawing the rest from reference TRBV2 and TRBJ2-2, the complete variable domain is EPEVTQTPSHQVTQMGQEVILRCVPISNHLYFYWYRQILGQKVEFLVSFYNNEISEKSEIFDDQFSVERPDGSNFTLKIRSTKLEDSAMYFCASSEGRGPGELFFGEGSRLTVL.

The chain links TRBV5-6 to TRBJ2-7; D gene unclear. The germline CDR1 and CDR2 sequences are SGHDT and YYEEEE. V lost 3 bases to trimming and J lost 4 bases, with 11 bases between them. This CDR3 comprises 13 residues. The CDR3, as DNA: TGTGCCAGCAGCTATACAGAGTCTTACGAGCAGTACTTC. Translation: CASSYTESYEQYF.